This TCR beta chain derives from a study of T cells in narcolepsy. Study context: Patients with NT1 or NT2 and healthy control donors were enrolled.

Trimming took 6 bases from V and 0 from J, leaving 11 bases between them. CDR1 and CDR2 (germline): LNHNV, YYDKDF (reference sequence). The CDR3 extends over 14 amino acids. Findings and limits, study-wide: In some patient and control memory CD4+ samples, autoreactive clones were absent. Autoreactive clonotypes reportedly recurred in blood of same and different patients, not controls. Comparing one patient's CSF and blood CD4+ clonotypes highlighted HCRT- and TRIB2-specific autoreactive clonotypes.

About this clone itself: No antigen is known for it.

Clones were read by immunoSEQ multiplex PCR, and TCRdb kept only the in-frame ones, dropping some. Altogether about 35,000 clones are present, around 90% being singletons, with the ten largest covering roughly 0.89%. The clonotype was recovered from a human donor with narcolepsy. The V call is TRBV15, the J call TRBJ2-5; D ambiguous. Sequenced input: CD45RA- memory CD4+ T cells from PBMCs. The CDR3 here is CATRPARYQETQYF. The CDR3 coding sequence is TGTGCCACCAGACCTGCACGGTACCAAGAGACCCAGTACTTC.